Listed below are T cell receptor beta chains from one sample, sequenced in a study of human T cells and chemical hapten exposure. TCRdb recomputed calls from the 5' RACE reads with MiXCR, one row per CDR3 protein. The sample contains about 140,000 distinct CDR3 sequences, around 4% of which appear only once. These receptor sequences come from a female donor in good health. Each CDR3 is given without its conserved first and last residue. A D gene is named only where the DNA matches it firmly.

D,J,V,CDR3
-,TRBJ1-1,TRBV28,ASRPTTGSAPEAF
-,TRBJ1-5,TRBV20-1,SARGLKNQPQH
TRBD2,TRBJ2-1,TRBV27,ASSWTSGGHNEQF
-,TRBJ2-7,TRBV6-2/TRBV6-3,ASSRQVTYEQY
TRBD1,TRBJ2-1,TRBV29-1,SVPRQGPNEQF
TRBD2,TRBJ2-3,TRBV6-1,ATGTSGGSTDTQY
-,TRBJ1-3,TRBV20-1,SARDPYLENRASSGNTIY
TRBD1,TRBJ2-7,TRBV7-9,ASSSVPGQSSYEQY
-,TRBJ2-3,TRBV7-2,ASSPHAARADTQY
-,TRBJ2-1,TRBV13,ASSLGTYHSSYNEQF
-,TRBJ2-4,TRBV5-4,ASSFSVGHSLAKNIQY
-,TRBJ2-3,TRBV28,ASRAPGGSGNTDTQY
-,TRBJ2-1,TRBV20-1,SARDWGSSDEQF
-,TRBJ1-4,TRBV20-1,SARRGRDEKLF
-,TRBJ2-7,TRBV4-2,ASSQPDSYEQY
-,TRBJ2-1,TRBV7-8,ASAPLGPAKQF
-,TRBJ2-1,TRBV11-2,ASTSGHAYNEQF
-,TRBJ2-7,TRBV6-5,ASIGSSYEQY
-,TRBJ1-1,TRBV4-2,ASSHRQLMNTEAF
-,TRBJ1-1,TRBV20-1,SASTDSLNTEAF
-,TRBJ1-1,TRBV4-2,ASSQDGSLDTEAF
TRBD2,TRBJ2-7,TRBV7-2,ASSLASGAYEQY
TRBD1,TRBJ1-1,TRBV27,ASSSDRVNTEAF
-,TRBJ1-1,TRBV4-2,ASSRRLAPNTEAF
-,TRBJ1-5,TRBV19,ASSILQVTGASNQPQH
-,TRBJ1-1,TRBV7-9,ASSLEGGGVTEAF
-,TRBJ1-4,TRBV27,ASRTLGANEKLF
-,TRBJ1-2,TRBV6-1,ASSVRGYGYT
-,TRBJ2-2,TRBV20-1,SAAVGTNTGELF
-,TRBJ1-5,TRBV20-1,SAPHGTNDDSNQPQH